This TCR beta chain was recorded in a study of cytomegalovirus exposure and HLA in healthy donors. Overall study results and limits: Usually a TCR sequence was rare, but some public TCRs were found in many donors. The CMV antigen specificity of a few CMV-associated chains was confirmed through in vitro analysis.

A note on this clone: Its matching antigen is unknown.

TCRdb's table, derived via immunoSEQ multiplex PCR, lists solely in-frame clones and lacks some. The top ten clones hold approximately 5% of a sample with about 160,000 clones, less than 90% of them seen once. The receptor comes from a woman under 40 in good health and CMV-seronegative. Sequences were obtained from PBMCs.

The CDR3 DNA follows: TGTGCCAGCAGCTTAAGGGAGTTGCATGAAAAACTGTTTTTT. Amino acid sequence: CASSLRELHEKLFF. V gene TRBV7-9 combines with J gene TRBJ1-4, with D hard to call. CDR1 is SEHNR and CDR2 is FQNEAQ in the germline V gene (reference sequence). Trimming shortened V by 2 bases and J by 6 bases, and 10 bases separated the two germline ends. The CDR3 runs to 14 residues.